This T cell receptor beta chain was found in a study of PD-1 blockade in classical Hodgkin lymphoma (dated by TCRdb to the early 2020s). As for the study more broadly: Nivolumab dosing was 3 mg/kg intravenously every 2 weeks, continuing until either disease progression or unacceptable toxicity. A peripheral blood immune signature of response to PD-1 blockade in classical Hodgkin lymphoma was defined using TCR beta sequencing and CyTOF. Study-level results and caveats: By C4D1, a significant rise was seen in CD4+ TCR diversity but not in CD8+ TCR diversity (p=0.0027 vs p=0.16), and the rise was most apparent among complete responders (p=0.02). The study covered only a single clinical trial cohort, and the causes of the repertoire differences, possibly disease activity or prior therapy, were still not defined. Baseline TCR diversity was reported as lower in newly diagnosed patients than in healthy donors, and lower still in relapsed/refractory patients. Baseline diversity similar to that of newly diagnosed patients was observed in trial patients achieving complete response, whereas significantly lower diversity was observed in partial responders and progressors. Patients starting nivolumab less than 1 year after ASCT had lower diversity and were excluded from later analyses to avoid confounding by immune reconstitution.

As to this clone: This receptor's antigen is unknown. No much larger clonotype is one base removed from it; base qualities were not supplied.

The sample's time point label, in plain terms: cycle 1 day 1 (C1D1), immediately before nivolumab initiation. All trial patients had relapsed after autologous stem cell transplantation, with cohorts A, B and C differing in prior brentuximab vedotin exposure. A total of 56 patients with relapsed/refractory classical Hodgkin lymphoma made up the trial cohort, and each patient's best overall response was complete response, partial response or progressive disease. In the multi-cohort phase II CheckMate 205 trial, trial patients received single-agent nivolumab. An independent review committee assessed best overall response using the 2007 International Working Group response criteria. PBMCs from the trial were collected at three points: immediately before nivolumab initiation (C1D1), and during therapy at cycle 2 day 1 and cycle 4 day 1. After peripheral blood was drawn into 8 mL Vacutainer Cell Preparation Tubes, PBMCs were isolated by centrifugation and then cryopreserved.

Genomic DNA was extracted with the Qiagen DNeasy kit from unsorted PBMCs and from negatively selected CD4+ and CD8+ fractions. TCR beta CDR3 regions were amplified by immunoSEQ multiplex PCR using primers annealing to V and J segments. A synthetic immune receptor repertoire was used to minimize amplification bias, and remaining bias was computationally removed after sequencing. The authors' analysis ran thus. Custom Python scripts were used to quantify repertoire diversity as the Shannon entropy index. Unsorted, CD4+ and CD8+ repertoires were analyzed separately, except for combined analyses in which CD4+ and CD8+ sequences were merged in silico. A clone counted as expanded when the clone's frequency after treatment rose at least 2-fold relative to C1D1, and clones undetected at baseline were given a pseudocount of 0.5. Clones with 0 or 1 copy at C1D1 were defined as singleton clones, while clones with 2 or more copies were defined as non-singleton clones. Clones expanded in unsorted samples were labelled as CD4+, CD8+ or unknown by matching protein sequences in sorted samples from the same patient. Wilcoxon tests on paired samples were used to test changes in diversity from C1D1 to C4D1. TCRdb limited this immuneACCESS table to in-frame rearrangements with V and J called. A share of clones is missing; checked studies link under half to unresolved V genes, and the rest is unexplained. V, J and clone size are those of that table, while D and trimming were read from the DNA. Counted in this sample were around 7,000 clones; around three quarters of them appeared once. The ten largest clones take up roughly 60% of the sample.

As encoded in the germline V gene, CDR1 is SGHTA while CDR2 is FQGTGA. The CDR3 measures 14 amino acids from cysteine to phenylalanine. Only CDR3 DNA is held: 42 bases, read in frame from base 1. V and J are trimmed by 3 bases and 5 bases, and the gene matches miss 6 bases of the junction. The sequence joins TRBV7-3 to TRBJ2-7, and 8 junction bases match TRBD2. Sequenced here: peripheral blood mononuclear cells (PBMCs), sampled at baseline. The clonotype originates from a human donor with classical Hodgkin lymphoma. The base sequence is TGTGCCAGCAGCTTGAGCGGGAGCGGGGACGAGCAGTACTTC. This is translated as CASSLSGSGDEQYF.